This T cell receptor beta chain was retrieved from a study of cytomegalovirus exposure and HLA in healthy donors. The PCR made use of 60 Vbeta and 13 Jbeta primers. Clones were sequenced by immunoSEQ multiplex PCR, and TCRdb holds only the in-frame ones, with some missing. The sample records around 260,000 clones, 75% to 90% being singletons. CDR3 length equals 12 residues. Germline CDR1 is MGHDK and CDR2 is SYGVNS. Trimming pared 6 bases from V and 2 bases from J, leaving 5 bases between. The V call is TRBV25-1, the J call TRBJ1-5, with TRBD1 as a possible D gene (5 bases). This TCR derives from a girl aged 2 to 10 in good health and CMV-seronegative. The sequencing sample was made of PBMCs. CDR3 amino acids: CASRTGNQPQHF. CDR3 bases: TGTGCCAGCAGGACAGGCAATCAGCCCCAGCATTTT.